This T cell receptor beta chain was profiled in a study of blood T cell repertoires in COVID-19. Study in general: Sites across the United States, Italy and Spain contributed samples from acute and convalescent COVID-19. T cells, B-cell-depleted T cells, or PBMCs supplied cDNA or gDNA.

This CDR3 has 14 residues. The V segment lost 4 bases and the J segment 10 bases; nucleotides outside the gene matches: 9. The germline gives CDR1 LNHDA, CDR2 SQIVND (reference sequence). In the original analysis: Amplification with reference gene primers provided the estimates of nucleated cell counts. The data were produced by immunoSEQ multiplex PCR, yet TCRdb's version contains in-frame clones alone and is incomplete. V, J and clone size are taken as reported in that table, and D and trimming were inferred from the DNA itself. The sample has hundreds of thousands of clones, around four fifths seen once.

Sequencing was performed on peripheral blood. The sequence derives from a woman aged 45-65 years with active or convalescent COVID-19. J is TRBJ2-1 and V is TRBV19; 8 bases match TRBD2. The CDR3 protein is CASSRTGGPGEQFF. For the CDR3, the DNA is TGTGCCAGTAGTAGGACGGGAGGGCCGGGAGAGCAGTTCTTC.